This record covers a single T cell receptor beta chain. The sample is drawn from a study of control samples from healthy donors and cancer patients. Repertoires were generated with immunoSEQ multiplex PCR, while TCRdb's copy carries only in-frame clones and drops some. This table has some 79,000 clones, over 85% appearing once. Looked up from germline, CDR1 is SNHLY and CDR2 is FYNNEI. V trimming: 3 bases; J trimming: 10 bases; junction bases outside the gene matches: 0. The CDR3 has 11 residues. The source material was PBMCs. This sequence joins TRBV2 and TRBJ2-1; 7 bases fit TRBD2. The clonotype comes from a woman aged 40 to 55 with lung cancer. The CDR3 reads CASSETSEQFF. CDR3 in DNA: TGTGCCAGCAGTGAGACTAGCGAGCAGTTCTTC.